Listed below are T cell receptor beta chains from one sample, sequenced in a study of response to subunit inactivated influenza vaccine. TCRdb fed the RT-PCR reads into MiXCR, producing one record per CDR3 protein. Here the sample spans hundreds of thousands of distinct CDR3 sequences, about 14% being singletons. This sample comprised PBMCs from blood, obtained around 15 days before vaccination. Receptors were obtained from a man in his forties or fifties who received an inactivated influenza vaccine. CDR3s include the opening cysteine and the closing phenylalanine or tryptophan. D genes are given only for firm matches. Part of the rows lack a size; the others show once, few, many or a class for expanded clones.

D | J | V | size | DNA | CDR3
TRBD2 | TRBJ2-1 | TRBV9 | few | TGTGCCAGCAGCGCGAACCTAGCGGGAGGTGGTTACAATGAGCAGTTCTTC | CASSANLAGGGYNEQFF
- | TRBJ2-1 | TRBV5-1 | - | TGCGCCAGCAGCTGGGCAGACAATGAGCAGTTCTTC | CASSWADNEQFF
- | TRBJ2-3 | TRBV18 | few | TGTGCCAGCTCACCACCTAATTCCAGGGACACAGATACGCAGTATTTT | CASSPPNSRDTDTQYF
TRBD2 | TRBJ2-7 | TRBV2 | few | TGTGCCAGCACTCTGACTAGCGGGGAAGACGAGCAGTACTTC | CASTLTSGEDEQYF
- | TRBJ2-1 | TRBV7-3 | few | TGTGCCAGCAGCTTAACTGGGCAGCTTAACAATGAGCAGTTCTTC | CASSLTGQLNNEQFF
TRBD2 | TRBJ2-3 | TRBV10-3 | - | TGTGCCATCAGTGGAGCGGGGGTAGGCGATACGCAGTATTTT | CAISGAGVGDTQYF
- | TRBJ2-4 | TRBV19 | - | TGTGCCAGTACCCCACGCCCCAGGGACAAAAACATTCAGTACTTC | CASTPRPRDKNIQYF
- | TRBJ1-2 | TRBV20-1 | few | TGCAGTGCTACCTCAAAGCTTACAGGGTACTATGGCTACACCTTC | CSATSKLTGYYGYTF
TRBD1 | TRBJ2-1 | TRBV29-1 | few | TGCAGCGTTGAGGACAGGTCCAATGAGCAGTTCTTC | CSVEDRSNEQFF
- | TRBJ1-5 | TRBV7-2 | many | TGTGCCAGCAGCTTACAGGAGGTTCAGCCCCAGCATTTT | CASSLQEVQPQHF
- | TRBJ1-6 | TRBV7-9 | - | TGTGCCAGCAGCTTAGGCGACAGGCGGGGGTCACCCCTCCACTTT | CASSLGDRRGSPLHF
TRBD2 | TRBJ2-3 | TRBV10-3 | many | TGTGCCATCAGTGAGTCGATGCCGCTAAGGACTAGCGAGAGCACAGATACGCAGTATTTT | CAISESMPLRTSESTDTQYF
- | TRBJ2-7 | TRBV6-2/TRBV6-3 | few | TGTGCCAGCAACCCTGACTTCATCCCCTACGAGCAGTACTTC | CASNPDFIPYEQYF
TRBD2 | TRBJ2-2 | TRBV10-3 | - | TGTGCCATCCCGGTGCGGGGGGGGAACACCGGGGAGCTGTTTTTT | CAIPVRGGNTGELFF
TRBD1 | TRBJ2-7 | TRBV5-1 | few | TGCGCCAGCAGCTTCGACAGGGCTCGGGAGCAGTACTTC | CASSFDRAREQYF
- | TRBJ2-1 | TRBV15 | - | TGTGCCACCAGCAGAGATGTTGGGGGTGAGCAGTTCTTC | CATSRDVGGEQFF
- | TRBJ2-5 | TRBV29-1 | - | TGCAGCGTCTCCCGGCACCGACAAGAGACCCAGTACTTC | CSVSRHRQETQYF
- | TRBJ1-2 | TRBV28 | - | TGTGCCAGCAGTGAAGGGCGACCCAACTATGGCTACACCTTC | CASSEGRPNYGYTF
TRBD1 | TRBJ1-2 | TRBV25-1 | - | TGTGCCAGCAGTGACCAGGGGGGCCGGCTCGATGGCTACACCTTC | CASSDQGGRLDGYTF
TRBD1 | TRBJ1-3 | TRBV12-3/TRBV12-4 | few | TGTGCCAGCAGTTTAGACAGGGGGCATGGAAACACCATATATTTT | CASSLDRGHGNTIYF
TRBD2 | TRBJ2-5 | TRBV6-2/TRBV6-3 | - | TGTGCCAGCAGTTACTTCAGCGGGGGAAAGACCCAGTACTTC | CASSYFSGGKTQYF
- | TRBJ2-7 | TRBV5-1 | - | TGCGCCAGCTGGCGGAGGGTACCCTTCCCGGACGAGCAGTACTTC | CASWRRVPFPDEQYF
TRBD1 | TRBJ1-1 | TRBV5-1 | few | TGCGCCAGCACCCCGGACAGGGCTATGAACACTGAAGCTTTCTTT | CASTPDRAMNTEAFF
TRBD2 | TRBJ2-7 | TRBV7-2 | - | TGTGCCAGCAGCTTAGGGCTGAGGGAGGGGTACGCCTACGAGCAGTACTTC | CASSLGLREGYAYEQYF